These 9 T cell receptor beta chains were sequenced from one sample in a study of radiotherapy plus CTLA-4 blockade in lung cancer. The protocol was immunoSEQ multiplex PCR, while the TCRdb copy is restricted to in-frame clones and leaves out a portion. Of about 60,000 clones listed, 77% are singletons. The sample in question was peripheral blood, obtained from a patient treated with radiotherapy plus ipilimumab. The receptors originated from a human donor with non-small cell lung cancer who had a partial response to radiotherapy plus ipilimumab.

This clone has only a few counts. This sequence joins TRBV7-3 and TRBJ2-7; D perhaps matches TRBD2 (5 bases). The CDR3 extends over 14 amino acids. Trimming cost V 4 bases and J 6 bases, with 16 bases left between them. Looked up from germline, CDR1 is SGHTA and CDR2 is FQGTGA. DNA for the CDR3: TGTGCCAGCAGCTCCCTAGGAGGTTTAAGCGAGCAGTACTTC. It encodes CASSSLGGLSEQYF.

The J gene is TRBJ2-7, the V gene TRBV29-1; D possibly corresponds to TRBD1 (7 bases). Germline V lookup: CDR1 SQVTM, CDR2 ANQGSEA. The CDR3 has 13 amino acids. The germline V and J ends were trimmed by 3 bases and 5 bases, with 14 bases remaining between them. CDR3: CSVDLAGGNEQYF. The CDR3 bases are TGCAGCGTTGATTTGGCAGGGGGGAACGAGCAGTACTTC.

The V call is TRBV18, the J call TRBJ1-1; D gene unclear. This CDR3 has 11 amino acids. Trimming removed 2 bases from V and 8 bases from J, with 6 bases in between. Germline loops: CDR1 KGHSH, CDR2 LQKENI. The CDR3 reads CASSPISEAFF. The CDR3 nucleotides read TGTGCCAGCTCACCAATTTCGGAAGCTTTCTTT.

This clone was detected a few times. The chain uses TRBV5-4 and TRBJ2-5; maybe TRBD1 (5 bases). CDR1 SGHNT and CDR2 YYREEE come from the germline V gene (reference sequence). This CDR3 has 13 amino acids. With 1 base removed from V and 7 bases from J, the gap between germline ends came to 11 bases. In DNA, the CDR3 is TGTGCCAGCAGCTTGCAGGGTACGGGGACCCAGTACTTC. Translated: CASSLQGTGTQYF.

This clone occurred once. One end of the junction is discordant with germline, which a read error may explain. This sequence joins TRBV12-5 and TRBJ1-2; 7 bases fit TRBD1. The germline V gene has CDR1 LGHNT and CDR2 FRNRAP. The CDR3 is 12 amino acids. The CDR3 DNA reads as TGTGCTAGTGGTTTGGAGGTAGGGGGCTTCACCTTC. This gives the protein CASGLEVGGFTF.

The rearrangement links TRBV6-5 to TRBJ2-7; the D gene is possibly TRBD2 (6 bases). The CDR3 contains 14 residues. Germline lookup yields CDR1 MNHEY and CDR2 SVGAGI. Trimming took off 2 bases at V and 5 bases at J, with 13 bases between the two ends. CDR3 in amino acids: CASSYGGFSDEQYF. As DNA, the CDR3 is TGTGCCAGCAGTTACGGGGGGTTTTCCGACGAGCAGTACTTC.

The V call is TRBV11-2, the J call TRBJ1-6, with TRBD1 identical over 7 bases. Unmatched junction bases numbered 9, after V lost 4 bases and J lost 0 bases. Germline CDR1 SGHAT, CDR2 FQNNGV. This CDR3 region has 18 residues. The CDR3, as DNA: TGTGCCAGCAGCTGGATCGACAGGGATCTCTCCTATAATTCACCCCTCCACTTT. This codes for CASSWIDRDLSYNSPLHF.

This sequence joins TRBV11-2 and TRBJ1-5; 8 nucleotides match TRBD1. The CDR3 consists of 13 residues. The germline V gene has CDR1 SGHAT and CDR2 FQNNGV. The V and J ends lost 8 bases and 5 bases, in that order; junction bases with no gene match: 5. CDR3 nucleotides: TGTGCCAGCGGGACAGGTATGGATCAGCCCCAGCATTTT. It is translated as CASGTGMDQPQHF. Supplemented by reference TRBV11-2 and TRBJ1-5, the full variable domain reads EAGVAQSPRYKIIEKRQSVAFWCNPISGHATLYWYQQILGQGPKLLIQFQNNGVVDDSQLPKDRFSAERLKGVDSTLKIQPAKLEDSAVYLCASGTGMDQPQHFGDGTRLSIL.

J is TRBJ1-2 and V is TRBV28, with D unclear. Trimming left V 6 bases short and J 1 base short, with 9 bases between. This CDR3 has 13 amino acids. Germline-derived CDR1 and CDR2 are MDHEN and SYDVKM. The CDR3 spells CASRTNSNYGYTF. In nucleotides, the CDR3 is TGTGCCAGCAGAACGAACAGTAACTATGGCTACACCTTC.